This T cell receptor beta chain originates from a study of human CD8 memory T cell subsets. Findings and limits, study-wide: High, similar diversity marked stem-like memory and precursor exhausted T cells but not effector memory cells. From the Chao1 estimates, stem-like memory T cells appeared to be more diverse than precursor exhausted T cells.

The CDR3 is 13 residues long. CDR1 is WSHSY and CDR2 is SAAADI in the germline V gene. RNA came from duplicate vials of some 140,000 sorted CD8+ T cells per subset. UMI-labeled 5' RACE yielded the TCR beta libraries. Authors' analysis steps: Within each TCR beta library, functional CDR3 beta clonotypes numbered between roughly 2,900 and 18,000. TCRdb processed the 5' RACE reads again and assigns one entry to each CDR3 protein, with no DNA. TCRdb's processing, not the authors' own work, is the source of the V and J calls. Here the sample table reports some 6,300 distinct CDR3 sequences. As regards this clonotype: Its antigen is unidentified.

The source material was CD8+ stem-like memory T cells (TSCM and TCM) sorted from PBMCs. Noted subset: stem-like memory CD8 T cells (TSTEM), CCR7+ PD-1- TIGIT-. The source is a human donor in good health. V gene TRBV10-2 combines with J gene TRBJ1-2; the D gene TCRdb calls, TRBD1, cannot be checked with no DNA. The CDR3 reads CASSTGQGSGYTF.